A single sample gave rise to the 28 T cell receptor beta chains below, sequenced in a study of blood T cell repertoires in COVID-19. Assay: immunoSEQ multiplex PCR; the TCRdb copy retains only in-frame clones and omits some. The sample carries some 490,000 clones, 75% to 90% recorded once. Sequenced sample: peripheral blood. The source of these receptors is a human donor in a cohort sampled during active COVID-19.

The chain joins TRBV18 to TRBJ2-7, with D possibly TRBD2 on 5 matching bases. CDR1 and CDR2 from the germline V gene are KGHSH and LQKENI. There are 14 residues in the CDR3. The V end lost 3 bases, the J end lost 2 bases, and 11 bases lay between the germline ends. The DNA for the CDR3 is TGTGCCAGCTCACCTCCCGGGGATCCCTACGAGCAGTACTTC. Its translation is CASSPPGDPYEQYF.

The rearrangement uses TRBV12-3 or TRBV12-4 and TRBJ1-5; tentative D call: TRBD1 (5 bases). The CDR3 loop spans 13 amino acids. V gave up 3 bases and J gave up 11 bases, with 14 bases separating them. The CDR3 here is CASSLGGFQTQHF. The CDR3 DNA sequence: TGTGCCAGCAGTTTGGGGGGATTCCAGACCCAGCATTTT.

The chain employs TRBV3-1 (or the pseudogene TRBV3-2) and TRBJ1-5; TRBD1 is a possible D gene (5 bases). Germline CDR1 and CDR2: LGHDT and YNNKEL (reference sequence). The ends were cut back, 4 bases at V and 3 bases at J, with 13 bases in the middle. CDR3 length equals 15 residues. As DNA, the CDR3 is TGTGCCAGCAGCCCCACGCGGGGCCCCAATCAGCCCCAGCATTTT. Translated: CASSPTRGPNQPQHF.

The rearrangement links TRBV23-1 to TRBJ1-2; D is possibly TRBD1 (6 bases). TRBV23-1 falls under the ORF class, with uncertain function. The ends were cut back, 6 bases at V and 2 bases at J, with 19 bases in the middle. This CDR3 spans 16 amino acids. Here the CDR3 reads CASSLRGRERNYGYTF. CDR3 bases: TGCGCCAGCAGCCTAAGGGGGAGAGAGCGAAACTATGGCTACACCTTC.

The V gene is TRBV6-5, the J gene TRBJ2-1; the match to TRBD1 covers 7 bases. J lost 0 bases, V lost 2 bases, and 1 base had no gene match. In germline, CDR1 is MNHEY, CDR2 SVGAGI. The CDR3 length is 15 residues. CDR3 nucleotides: TGTGCCAGCAGTTACGACAGGGTCTCCTACAATGAGCAGTTCTTC. Translation: CASSYDRVSYNEQFF.

The chain couples TRBV6-5 to TRBJ1-3; D perhaps matches TRBD1 (6 bases). V was cut by 7 bases and J by 1 base, with 14 bases left in between. Germline CDR1 and CDR2: MNHEY and SVGAGI. This CDR3 comprises 15 residues. This CDR3 is CASNQLGGSGNTIYF. CDR3 sequence (DNA): TGTGCCAGCAATCAGTTAGGGGGATCTGGAAACACCATATATTTT.

The chain is built from TRBV9 and TRBJ2-3; the match to TRBD2 covers 10 bases. The J segment lost 5 bases and the V segment lost 7 bases, leaving 7 bases of the junction unmatched. In germline, CDR1 is SGDLS, CDR2 YYNGEE. The length of the CDR3 is 14 residues. The CDR3: CASGTSGELDTQYF. The CDR3 region has the DNA TGTGCCAGCGGAACTAGCGGGGAATTAGATACGCAGTATTTT.

The rearrangement uses TRBV5-3 and TRBJ2-2; 8 bases map to TRBD1. TRBV5-3 carries the ORF label, with uncertain function. The CDR3 is made up of 16 amino acids. Trimming at V came to 4 bases and at J to 1 base, leaving 6 bases not matched to a gene. The CDR3 loop reads CARSPRGRKNTGELFF. CDR3 bases: TGTGCCAGAAGCCCCAGGGGGCGAAAGAACACCGGGGAGCTGTTTTTT.

V usage is TRBV27 and J usage is TRBJ1-1; tentative D call: TRBD1 (5 bases). V lost 2 bases, J lost 5 bases, and 9 bases lay in between. CDR3 length equals 13 residues. Germline V gene data show CDR1 as MNHEY and CDR2 as SMNVEV (reference sequence). DNA of the CDR3: TGTGCCAGCAGTTTAGCGGGGGTTACTGAAGCTTTCTTT. Protein sequence: CASSLAGVTEAFF.

This chain joins TRBV4-1 and TRBJ2-3, with 8 positions matching TRBD1. Trimming took 4 bases from V and 0 from J; bases not matched to a gene: 0. CDR1 is MGHRA, CDR2 YSYEKL, per germline. This CDR3 is built from 14 residues. The CDR3 here is CASSRDRSTDTQYF. The CDR3 nucleotides are TGCGCCAGCAGCCGGGACAGGAGCACAGATACGCAGTATTTT.

The chain joins TRBV5-4 to TRBJ1-2; 7 positions match TRBD1. Germline values: CDR1 SGHNT, CDR2 YYREEE (reference sequence). J lost 4 bases, V lost 3 bases, and 6 bases had no gene match. The CDR3 covers 14 residues. The CDR3 spells CASSSPGQSYGYTF. As DNA, the CDR3 is TGTGCCAGCAGCTCCCCGGGACAGAGCTATGGCTACACCTTC.

This chain connects TRBV25-1 to TRBJ2-1; 7 bases map to TRBD2. The CDR3 consists of 17 residues. V dropped 4 bases and J dropped 1; count of bases not matched to a gene: 10. Germline assignment: CDR1 MGHDK and CDR2 SYGVNS. CDR3 sequence (DNA): TGTGCCAGCAGTGGGGTTAGCGGGTGGGATTCCTACAATGAGCAGTTCTTC. Translation gives CASSGVSGWDSYNEQFF.

This clone was seen just once. The CDR3 sequence: CASSLGAGIEEKLFF. The CDR3 DNA is TGCGCCAGCAGCTTGGGTGCAGGGATAGAAGAAAAACTGTTTTTT. The rearrangement links TRBV5-1 to TRBJ1-4; maybe TRBD1 (5 bases). The CDR3 length is 15 residues. CDR1 and CDR2 from the germline V gene are SGHRS and YFSETQ. V was pared by 0 bases and J by 8 bases, with 14 bases between.

This clone was seen more than once but under ten times. The rearrangement uses TRBV7-2 and TRBJ2-7, with 7 nucleotides matching TRBD2. Trimming cost V 1 base and J 2 bases; bases outside gene matches: 8. The V gene's germline CDR1 is SGHTA and CDR2 FQGNSA. The CDR3 sequence is 16 residues long. CDR3 sequence (DNA): TGTGCCAGCAGCTTAGTGCCTCGAGCGGGAACCTACGAGCAGTACTTC. Translated, it gives CASSLVPRAGTYEQYF. The whole variable domain, remainder taken from reference TRBV7-2 and TRBJ2-7, is GAGVSQSPSNKVTEKGKDVELRCDPISGHTALYWYRQSLGQGLEFLIYFQGNSAPDKSGLPSDRFSAERTGGSVSTLTIQRTQQEDSAVYLCASSLVPRAGTYEQYFGPGTRLTVT.

V gene TRBV19 combines with J gene TRBJ2-7; D not resolved. Germline loops: CDR1 LNHDA, CDR2 SQIVND (reference sequence). Trimming cost V 2 bases and J 0 bases, with 11 bases left between them. This CDR3 has 15 amino acids. The DNA of the CDR3 is TGTGCCAGTAGTATATGGCAGGCTTCCTCCTACGAGCAGTACTTC. Translating it yields CASSIWQASSYEQYF.

V is TRBV11-3 and J is TRBJ2-2; 9 nucleotides line up with TRBD1. Germline CDR1 SGHNT, CDR2 YENEEA. This CDR3 comprises 16 residues. V was clipped by 2 bases and J by 3 bases; unmatched bases: 4. CDR3 loop: CASSLSGQGYTGELFF. DNA of the CDR3: TGTGCCAGCAGCTTATCGGGACAGGGATACACCGGGGAGCTGTTTTTT.

This clone was found a few times. The J gene is TRBJ1-1, the V gene TRBV19; D gene uncertain. V was clipped by 5 bases and J by 1 base, with 11 bases between them. Germline V lookup: CDR1 LNHDA, CDR2 SQIVND (reference sequence). This CDR3 has 14 residues. The CDR3 nucleotides are TGTGCCAGTAGTCCCCTATCCGGGAACACTGAAGCTTTCTTT. This sequence encodes CASSPLSGNTEAFF.

The chain recombines TRBV14 with TRBJ2-7; D is possibly TRBD2 (6 bases). This CDR3 has 15 residues. Germline loops: CDR1 SGHDN, CDR2 FVKESK. V shed 2 bases and J shed 5 bases, with 16 bases lying between them. The chain's CDR3 is CASSQHGGAGHEQYF. In DNA form, the CDR3 reads TGTGCCAGCAGCCAACACGGGGGAGCCGGCCACGAGCAGTACTTC.

V gene TRBV12-5 combines with J gene TRBJ2-7; 9 nucleotides align to TRBD1. Trimming removed 7 bases from V and 5 bases from J; junction bases left unmatched: 9. Germline CDR1 and CDR2: LGHNT and FRNRAP. This CDR3 spans 14 amino acids. CDR3 DNA sequence: TGTGCTAGTGCCGCAGGGACAGGGACCCACGAGCAGTACTTC. This codes for CASAAGTGTHEQYF.

The V and J genes are TRBV2 and TRBJ2-7; 7 nucleotides align to TRBD1. The length of the CDR3 is 13 residues. V lost 11 bases and J lost 6; bases outside the gene matches: 13. The germline V gene has CDR1 SNHLY and CDR2 FYNNEI. The chain's CDR3 is CAGSPTGFGEQYF. CDR3 in DNA: TGTGCCGGGTCCCCGACAGGGTTCGGCGAGCAGTACTTC.

The chain combines TRBV28 with TRBJ2-3; possible D gene TRBD2, 7 bases. V lost 7 bases, J lost 4 bases, and 18 bases lay in between. CDR1 MDHEN and CDR2 SYDVKM come from the germline V gene. This CDR3 has 15 amino acids. In nucleotides, the CDR3 is TGTGCCAGCAAGAGGGGGGGAGTCCCGGCAGATACGCAGTATTTT. This sequence encodes CASKRGGVPADTQYF.

The chain combines TRBV9 with TRBJ2-7; 8 bases are shared with TRBD2. The CDR3 has 15 residues. Germline V gives CDR1 SGDLS, CDR2 YYNGEE. V lost 3 bases to trimming and J lost 3 bases; unmatched junction nucleotides: 8. The CDR3 nucleotides read TGTGCCAGCAGCGGGACGGGAGGGCCTCTCTACGAGCAGTACTTC. It yields the protein CASSGTGGPLYEQYF. Full variable domain (remainder filled in from reference TRBV9 and TRBJ2-7): DSGVTQTPKHLITATGQRVTLRCSPRSGDLSVYWYQQSLDQGLQFLIQYYNGEERAKGNILERFSAQQFPDLHSELNLSSLELGDSALYFCASSGTGGPLYEQYFGPGTRLTVT.

This chain uses TRBV11-2 with TRBJ2-1; no clear D. Trimming cost V 3 bases and J 0 bases, with 9 bases left between them. Per the germline V gene, CDR1 is SGHAT and CDR2 is FQNNGV. The CDR3 consists of 15 residues. In DNA, the CDR3 is TGTGCCAGCAGCTTGGTTAGCCTCTCCTACAATGAGCAGTTCTTC. Translation gives CASSLVSLSYNEQFF.

The chain links TRBV19 to TRBJ2-6; D possibly corresponds to TRBD1 (5 bases). The ends were cut back, 1 base at V and 3 bases at J, with 13 bases in the middle. This CDR3 is built from 17 residues. Germline lookup yields CDR1 LNHDA and CDR2 SQIVND (reference sequence). CDR3 DNA: TGTGCCAGTAGTATAGTCGCCAGGGCAGATGGGGCCAACGTCCTGACTTTC. Protein product: CASSIVARADGANVLTF.

The chain uses TRBV7-9 and TRBJ2-7, with D unclear. CDR3 length: 11 residues. Germline-derived CDR1 and CDR2 are SEHNR and FQNEAQ (reference sequence). V was shortened by 5 bases and J by 5 bases, with 7 bases between the two germline ends. The CDR3 loop reads CASSPVDEQYF. The CDR3 nucleotides are TGTGCCAGCAGCCCCGTCGACGAGCAGTACTTC.

The chain employs TRBV29-1 and TRBJ2-5; TRBD2 agrees at 13 bases. The CDR3 is 17 residues long. The V segment lost 3 bases and the J segment 4 bases; nucleotides outside the gene matches: 11. Germline-derived CDR1 and CDR2 are SQVTM and ANQGSEA. This CDR3 is CSVEVTSGRKRGETQYF. DNA for the CDR3: TGCAGCGTTGAGGTGACTAGCGGGAGGAAGAGGGGAGAGACCCAGTACTTC.

The gene calls are TRBV10-3 and TRBJ1-1, with 8 bases fitting TRBD1. The ends lost 0 bases at V and 4 bases at J; junction bases unmatched: 4. CDR3 length: 15 residues. Per the germline V gene, CDR1 is ENHRY and CDR2 is SYGVKD. CDR3 in amino acids: CAISESGQALTEAFF. The CDR3 DNA reads TGTGCCATCAGTGAGTCGGGACAGGCCCTCACTGAAGCTTTCTTT.

The chain uses TRBV3-1 (or the pseudogene TRBV3-2) and TRBJ1-2; 9 bases map to TRBD1. V was pared by 4 bases and J by 3 bases, with 6 bases of the junction left unmatched. Germline loops: CDR1 LGHDT, CDR2 YNNKEL (reference sequence). The CDR3 covers 15 residues. The CDR3 nucleotides read TGTGCCAGCAGCCCCTGGGACAGGGAGGACTATGGCTACACCTTC. Translation gives CASSPWDREDYGYTF.